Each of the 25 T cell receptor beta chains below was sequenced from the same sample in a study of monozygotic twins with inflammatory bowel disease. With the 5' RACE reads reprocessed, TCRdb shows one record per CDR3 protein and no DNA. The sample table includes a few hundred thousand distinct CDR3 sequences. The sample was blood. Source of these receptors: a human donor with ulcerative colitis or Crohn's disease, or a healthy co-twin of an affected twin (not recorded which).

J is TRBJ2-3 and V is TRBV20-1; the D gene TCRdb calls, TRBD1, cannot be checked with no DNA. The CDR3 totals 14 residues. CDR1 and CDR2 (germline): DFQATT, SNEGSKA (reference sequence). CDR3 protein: CSARWDRLTDTQYF.

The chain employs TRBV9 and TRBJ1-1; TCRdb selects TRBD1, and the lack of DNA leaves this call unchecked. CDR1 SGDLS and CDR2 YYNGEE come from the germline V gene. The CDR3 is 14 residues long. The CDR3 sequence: CASSAPGGGTEAFF.

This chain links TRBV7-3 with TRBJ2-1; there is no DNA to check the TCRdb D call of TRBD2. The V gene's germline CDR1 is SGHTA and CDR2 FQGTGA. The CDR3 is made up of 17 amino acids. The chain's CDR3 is CASSLIGLAGGQGEQFF.

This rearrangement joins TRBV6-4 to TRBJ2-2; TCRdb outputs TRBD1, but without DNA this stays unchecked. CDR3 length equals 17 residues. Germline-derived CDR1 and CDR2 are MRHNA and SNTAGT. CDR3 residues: CASSDTDRPLNTGELFF.

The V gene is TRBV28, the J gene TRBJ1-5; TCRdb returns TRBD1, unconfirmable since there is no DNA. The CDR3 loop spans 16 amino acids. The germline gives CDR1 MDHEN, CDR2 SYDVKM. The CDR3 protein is CASSPPKGLSNQPQHF.

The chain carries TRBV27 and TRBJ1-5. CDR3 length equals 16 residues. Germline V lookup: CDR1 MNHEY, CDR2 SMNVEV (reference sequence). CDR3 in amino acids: CASSLSRQGLNQPQHF.

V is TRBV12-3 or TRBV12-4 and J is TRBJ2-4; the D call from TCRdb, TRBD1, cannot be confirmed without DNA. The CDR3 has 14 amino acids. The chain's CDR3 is CASSLRGQQNIQYF.

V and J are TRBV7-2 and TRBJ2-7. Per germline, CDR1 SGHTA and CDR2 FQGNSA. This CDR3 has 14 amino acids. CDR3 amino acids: CASSSRAASYEQYF.

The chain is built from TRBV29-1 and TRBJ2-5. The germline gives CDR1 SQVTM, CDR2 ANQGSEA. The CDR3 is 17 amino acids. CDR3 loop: CSVDGDVGMVDQETQYF.

The CDR3 sequence is CASSVLPSGQETQYF. This chain connects TRBV7-7 to TRBJ2-5. Germline CDR1 SSHAT, CDR2 FNYEAQ (reference sequence). This CDR3 spans 15 amino acids.

CDR3 region: CASTGGGPEQFF. This sequence joins TRBV7-2 and TRBJ2-1; TCRdb lists TRBD1, though no DNA is available to test this call. This CDR3 region has 12 residues. Germline assignment: CDR1 SGHTA and CDR2 FQGNSA.

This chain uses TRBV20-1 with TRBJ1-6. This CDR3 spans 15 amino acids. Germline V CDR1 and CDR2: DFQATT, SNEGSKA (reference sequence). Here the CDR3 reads CSARVQGSYNSPLHF.

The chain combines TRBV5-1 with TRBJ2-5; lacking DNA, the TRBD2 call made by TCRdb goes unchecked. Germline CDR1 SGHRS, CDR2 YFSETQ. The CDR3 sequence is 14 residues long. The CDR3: CASSPGLRSETQYF.

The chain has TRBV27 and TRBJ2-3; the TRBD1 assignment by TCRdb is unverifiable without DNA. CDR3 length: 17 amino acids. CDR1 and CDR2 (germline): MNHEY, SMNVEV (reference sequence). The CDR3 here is CASSLAGRGGYTDTQYF.

The CDR3 sequence: CASSLGWEEDTQYF. The V call is TRBV7-2, the J call TRBJ2-3; TCRdb's assignment of TRBD2 cannot be checked, as there is no DNA. Germline V gene sequence: CDR1 SGHTA, CDR2 FQGNSA. The CDR3 runs to 14 residues.

Here the CDR3 reads CASSLDAPSEQYF. The chain uses TRBV11-2 and TRBJ2-7; TCRdb outputs TRBD1, but without DNA this stays unchecked. Germline lookup yields CDR1 SGHAT and CDR2 FQNNGV. The CDR3 spans 13 residues.

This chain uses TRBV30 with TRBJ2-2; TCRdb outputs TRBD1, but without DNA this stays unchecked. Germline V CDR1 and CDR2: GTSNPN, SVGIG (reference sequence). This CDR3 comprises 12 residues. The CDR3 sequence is CAWSPGTGELFF.

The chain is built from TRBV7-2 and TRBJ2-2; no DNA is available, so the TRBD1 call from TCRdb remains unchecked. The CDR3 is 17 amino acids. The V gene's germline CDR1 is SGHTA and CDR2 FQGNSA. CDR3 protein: CASSLGGQTSNTGELFF.

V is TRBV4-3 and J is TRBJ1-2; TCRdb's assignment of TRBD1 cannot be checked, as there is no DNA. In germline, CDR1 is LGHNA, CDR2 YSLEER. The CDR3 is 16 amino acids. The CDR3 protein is CASSQGTVDRAYGYTF.

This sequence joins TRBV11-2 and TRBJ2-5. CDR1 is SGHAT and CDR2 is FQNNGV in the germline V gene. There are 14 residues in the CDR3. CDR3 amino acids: CASSLGPVQETQYF.

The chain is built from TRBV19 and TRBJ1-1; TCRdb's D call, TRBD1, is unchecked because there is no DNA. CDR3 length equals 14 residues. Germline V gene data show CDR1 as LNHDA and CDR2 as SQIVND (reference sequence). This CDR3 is CASRDRGRGTEAFF. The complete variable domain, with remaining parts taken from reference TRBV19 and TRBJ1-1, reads DGGITQSPKYLFRKEGQNVTLSCEQNLNHDAMYWYRQDPGQGLRLIYYSQIVNDFQKGDIAEGYSVSREKKESFPLTVTSAQKNPTAFYLCASRDRGRGTEAFFGQGTRLTVV.

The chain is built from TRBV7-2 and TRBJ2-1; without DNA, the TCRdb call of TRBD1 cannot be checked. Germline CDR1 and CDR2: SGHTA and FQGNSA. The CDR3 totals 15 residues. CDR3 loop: CASSLGGGSQLKQFF.

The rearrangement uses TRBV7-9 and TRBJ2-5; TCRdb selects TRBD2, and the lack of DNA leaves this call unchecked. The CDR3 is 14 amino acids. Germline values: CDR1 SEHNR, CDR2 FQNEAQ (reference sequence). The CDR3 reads CASSWASSQETQYF.

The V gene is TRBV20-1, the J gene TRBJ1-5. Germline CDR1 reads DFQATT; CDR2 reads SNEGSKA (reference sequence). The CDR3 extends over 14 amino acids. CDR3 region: CSAWSIYSNQPQHF.

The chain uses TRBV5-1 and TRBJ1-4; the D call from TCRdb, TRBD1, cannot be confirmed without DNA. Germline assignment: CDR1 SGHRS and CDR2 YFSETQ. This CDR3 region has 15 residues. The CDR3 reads CASSLQGAPNEKLFF.